The sample holds a few counts of the clone carrying this T cell receptor (beta chain). Antigen unknown. Uncontrolled infection, other autoimmune disease, pregnancy and lactation each barred patients from inclusion. The study based diagnoses on clinical symptoms, serum thyroxine and TRAb, thyroid ultrasound and orbital computed tomography. The PBMCs were sourced from fresh peripheral blood (around 10 ml). These data are taken from a study of T cells in Graves' hyperthyroidism and ophthalmopathy. Overall study findings and caveats: Prediction of ophthalmopathy progression came a median around 6.5 months pre-onset.

RNA transcripts yielded amplified TCR beta CDR3 regions. HTBI primers were used for first-round RT-PCR of the TCR CDR3. TCRdb analysed the multiplex PCR reads with MiXCR anew, one entry per CDR3 protein. The sample consists of over 350,000 distinct CDR3 sequences, about 18% of them appearing once. Germline V gives CDR1 SGHTA, CDR2 FQGTGA. The J segment lost 8 bases and the V segment lost 4 bases, leaving 10 bases of the junction unmatched. The CDR3 is made up of 17 amino acids. Sequenced material: blood. This chain uses TRBV7-3 with TRBJ2-1; 14 positions agree with TRBD2. This sequence originates from a man younger than 30 with Graves' ophthalmopathy. The CDR3 sequence: CASSWTSGGSGVDEQFF. The CDR3 DNA is TGTGCCAGCAGCTGGACTAGCGGGGGGTCCGGGGTCGATGAGCAGTTCTTC.